The 5 T cell receptor beta chains below were found in one sample sequenced in a study of shared clonotypes between healthy human individuals. As defined, naive CD8 cells were CD45RO-negative and positively selected for CCR7, with terminally differentiated effector memory CD45RA+ cells excluded. The table came from immunoSEQ multiplex PCR; TCRdb's copy has only in-frame clones and leaves some out. The data hold about 2.1 million clones, with 93% observed a single time. Sample: naive CD8+ T cells from PBMCs. These receptor sequences come from a man between 18 and 29 years old in good health. Some clones in this sample may be carry-over from other donors' samples.

In this sample, this clone turned up a few times. V gene TRBV5-3 combines with J gene TRBJ1-3; D remains unclear. TRBV5-3 is filed as an ORF, its function uncertain. The CDR3 extends over 12 amino acids. V was clipped by 1 base and J by 4 bases, with 3 bases between them. CDR3 nucleotides: TGTGCCAGAAGCTTGCTAGGAAACACCATATATTTT. This sequence encodes CARSLLGNTIYF.

This chain connects TRBV6-5 to TRBJ2-2; D is perhaps TRBD2 (6 bases). This CDR3 contains 15 residues. Trimming removed 2 bases from V and 0 bases from J, with 7 bases in between. CDR1 MNHEY and CDR2 SVGAGI come from the germline V gene. CDR3 sequence: CASSYLAPNTGELFF. In DNA, the CDR3 is TGTGCCAGCAGTTACCTAGCGCCGAACACCGGGGAGCTGTTTTTT.

This clone turned up a few times. This chain links TRBV11-2 with TRBJ1-1; TRBD1 matches at 7 bases. In germline, CDR1 is SGHAT, CDR2 FQNNGV. Unmatched junction bases numbered 13, after V lost 5 bases and J lost 1 base. This CDR3 comprises 17 residues. The CDR3 DNA sequence: TGTGCCAGCAGCCCGGGAAAAAGACAGGGCCAGAACACTGAAGCTTTCTTT. Translated: CASSPGKRQGQNTEAFF.

Comment on this clone: This specimen includes other DNA sequences encoding the same CDR3. This chain uses TRBV27 with TRBJ2-1; no reliable D call. Trimming cost V 2 bases and J 3 bases, with 5 bases left between them. Per the germline V gene, CDR1 is MNHEY and CDR2 is SMNVEV (reference sequence). This CDR3 is built from 13 residues. CDR3 DNA sequence: TGTGCCAGCAGTTTAGGCGGCTACAATGAGCAGTTCTTC. Its protein product is CASSLGGYNEQFF.

The V gene is TRBV2, the J gene TRBJ2-7, with 7 positions matching TRBD1. V lost 6 bases and J lost 3; bases outside the gene matches: 8. The germline CDR1 and CDR2 sequences are SNHLY and FYNNEI. This CDR3 comprises 14 residues. The CDR3 DNA is TGTGCCAGCAGCCCGGGACAGACTAACTACGAGCAGTACTTC. This gives the protein CASSPGQTNYEQYF.